These T cell receptor beta chains were read from a single sample in a study of blood T cell repertoires in COVID-19. Profiling relied on immunoSEQ multiplex PCR, and the TCRdb table lists in-frame clones only, not all of them. The table lists more than 75,000 clones, approximately 86% of them singletons. Input material: peripheral blood. The receptors were sampled from a man aged 80 or over with active or convalescent COVID-19. Each CDR3 is given with its conserved first and last residue. D genes are given only for firm matches. Part of the rows lack a size; the others show once, few, many or a class for expanded clones.

clone_size	d_call	v_call	j_call	cdr3_aa	cdr3_nt
.	.	TRBV5-4	TRBJ1-5	CASSISGLGDNQPQHF	TGTGCCAGCAGCATATCGGGCCTCGGGGACAATCAGCCCCAGCATTTT
.	TRBD1	TRBV28	TRBJ2-7	CASQGQGNYEQYF	TGTGCCAGCCAGGGACAGGGAAACTACGAGCAGTACTTC
once	TRBD2	TRBV7-3	TRBJ2-2	CASSLKRGTGELFF	TGTGCCAGCAGCTTAAAGCGGGGCACCGGGGAGCTGTTTTTT
.	.	TRBV14	TRBJ1-1	CASSPKGEGGRNTEAFF	TGTGCCAGCAGCCCGAAGGGAGAGGGCGGACGGAACACTGAAGCTTTCTTT
.	.	TRBV28	TRBJ1-1	CASSSRASGRTEAFF	TGTGCCAGCAGTTCTAGAGCATCAGGGCGGACTGAAGCTTTCTTT
.	TRBD1	TRBV27	TRBJ1-2	CASGQGNYGYTF	TGTGCCAGCGGACAGGGGAACTATGGCTACACCTTC
.	.	TRBV4-1	TRBJ1-2	CASSFEGGGGYTF	TGCGCCAGCAGCTTCGAGGGCGGGGGTGGCTACACCTTC
.	TRBD1	TRBV29-1	TRBJ2-1	CSAGTGRLF	TGCAGCGCCGGGACAGGGCGGCTCTTC
.	.	TRBV9	TRBJ1-1	CASSVSGQQEAFF	TGTGCCAGCAGCGTATCTGGACAGCAGGAAGCTTTCTTT
.	.	TRBV7-9	TRBJ2-2	CASKDQALLSGELFF	TGTGCCAGCAAAGATCAGGCCTTATTATCCGGGGAGCTGTTTTTT
.	TRBD1	TRBV25-1	TRBJ2-5	CASSEYRARGRLETQYF	TGTGCCAGCAGTGAATATAGGGCCAGGGGGCGCCTGGAGACCCAGTACTTC
.	.	TRBV5-1	TRBJ1-4	CASSLAQVARNEKLFF	TGCGCCAGCAGCTTGGCCCAGGTTGCACGGAATGAAAAACTGTTTTTT
.	.	TRBV5-4	TRBJ2-7	CASSLAFGGGNNYEQYF	TGTGCCAGCAGTCTAGCTTTCGGTGGCGGAAATAACTACGAGCAGTACTTC
.	TRBD2	TRBV30	TRBJ2-4	CAWSYNGLAPGRLAKNIQYF	TGTGCCTGGAGTTACAATGGACTAGCGCCCGGAAGACTAGCCAAAAACATTCAGTACTTC
once	TRBD2	TRBV7-6	TRBJ2-5	CASSSAWGGRETQYF	TGTGCCAGCAGCTCCGCTTGGGGGGGAAGGGAGACCCAGTACTTC
once	.	TRBV12-3/TRBV12-4	TRBJ2-7	CASRRTGSEQYF	TGTGCCAGCCGAAGAACAGGGTCCGAGCAGTACTTC
.	TRBD2	TRBV3-1/TRBV3-2	TRBJ2-5	CASSPQGTRGETQYF	TGTGCCAGCAGCCCGCAGGGGACTAGGGGCGAGACCCAGTACTTC
.	.	TRBV5-6	TRBJ1-1	CASSLEPGSTEAFF	TGTGCCAGCAGCTTGGAGCCGGGGAGCACTGAAGCTTTCTTT
.	.	TRBV5-1	TRBJ1-5	CASSLGAGSHQPQHF	TGCGCCAGCAGCTTGGGGGCAGGGTCTCATCAGCCCCAGCATTTT
.	.	TRBV9	TRBJ2-1	CASSVAPGSANEQFF	TGTGCCAGCAGCGTAGCCCCAGGGTCAGCTAATGAGCAGTTCTTC
.	.	TRBV18	TRBJ2-3	CASSPMDISSSTDTQYF	TGTGCCAGCTCACCTATGGACATTTCCTCTAGCACAGATACGCAGTATTTT
.	TRBD2	TRBV10-2	TRBJ2-1	CASSGTSGRYNEQFF	TGCGCCAGCAGTGGTACTAGCGGGAGATACAATGAGCAGTTCTTC
.	TRBD2	TRBV7-2	TRBJ2-1	CASSLARLAGGEQFF	TGTGCCAGCAGCTTAGCCAGACTAGCGGGAGGTGAGCAGTTCTTC
.	TRBD2	TRBV7-7	TRBJ2-1	CASSLGTSVGNEQFF	TGTGCTAGCAGCTTAGGGACTAGCGTGGGCAATGAGCAGTTCTTC
.	.	TRBV18	TRBJ2-7	CASSPRAGYYEQYF	TGTGCCAGCTCACCACGGGCGGGGTACTACGAGCAGTACTTC
.	.	TRBV28	TRBJ2-2	CASSAPSRANTGELFF	TGTGCCAGCAGCGCCCCCTCGCGAGCGAACACCGGGGAGCTGTTTTTT
once	TRBD1	TRBV28	TRBJ1-2	CASRIGSQGHGYTF	TGTGCCAGCAGAATCGGGTCACAGGGGCATGGCTACACCTTC
.	.	TRBV4-2	TRBJ2-2	CAIGANTGELFF	TGTGCCATAGGGGCGAACACCGGGGAGCTGTTTTTT
once	TRBD1	TRBV28	TRBJ1-2	CASSFQGQARIWGGYTF	TGTGCCAGCAGTTTTCAGGGACAGGCGCGTATTTGGGGGGGCTACACCTTC
once	TRBD2	TRBV9	TRBJ2-7	CASSFGTSGPYEQYF	TGTGCCAGCAGCTTCGGGACTAGCGGTCCCTACGAGCAGTACTTC
.	TRBD1	TRBV28	TRBJ1-2	CASRYGQDYGYTF	TGTGCCAGCAGGTACGGACAGGACTATGGCTACACCTTC
.	TRBD2	TRBV3-1/TRBV3-2	TRBJ2-1	CASSHLGRLANEQFF	TGTGCCAGCAGCCACTTGGGGCGACTAGCTAATGAGCAGTTCTTC
.	TRBD2	TRBV2	TRBJ2-6	CASRQGLVGSGANVLTF	TGTGCCAGCAGGCAGGGACTAGTCGGGTCTGGGGCCAACGTCCTGACTTTC
.	.	TRBV6-6	TRBJ2-7	CASSTGGRGVEQYF	TGTGCCAGCAGTACCGGGGGGAGGGGGGTCGAGCAGTACTTC
.	.	TRBV4-1	TRBJ2-3	CASSQRSRTAIVDTQYF	TGCGCCAGCAGCCAACGTTCTCGGACAGCAATAGTGGATACGCAGTATTTT
.	TRBD1	TRBV27	TRBJ2-3	CASSITGGAYTQYF	TGTGCCAGCAGTATAACAGGGGGCGCGTATACGCAGTATTTT
.	.	TRBV7-9	TRBJ1-5	CASSSTREKGYNQPQHF	TGTGCCAGCAGCTCGACCCGGGAGAAGGGTTACAATCAGCCCCAGCATTTT
few	.	TRBV2	TRBJ2-7	CASRLLTESYEQYF	TGTGCCAGCAGGCTATTGACGGAGTCCTACGAGCAGTACTTC
.	.	TRBV14	TRBJ2-3	CASSHLTGLPETDTQYF	TGTGCCAGCAGCCACCTAACGGGACTCCCGGAAACAGATACGCAGTATTTT
.	.	TRBV2	TRBJ1-2	CASNTQGQGDYGYTF	TGTGCCAGCAACACACAGGGCCAAGGGGACTATGGCTACACCTTC
once	.	TRBV2	TRBJ1-5	CASIGEVNQPQHF	TGTGCCAGCATAGGAGAAGTGAATCAGCCCCAGCATTTT
.	TRBD2	TRBV7-2	TRBJ2-3	CASSYGRETQYF	TGTGCCAGCAGCTACGGGCGGGAGACGCAGTATTTT